Described below is a single TCR beta chain sequence and its context. The antigen this receptor binds is unknown. No base quality values were provided; no much bigger clone lies one nucleotide off. Using the deep immunoSEQ assay, TCR CDR3 regions were amplified from genomic DNA by multiplex PCR. For each cell subset, the extracted genomic DNA was distributed evenly across all wells of several immunoSEQ 96-well plates, and each plate served as one replicate. Each replicate PCR for sorted subsets received around 200 ng genomic DNA, equal to some 32,000 T cell genomes. Purified libraries were measured with a Qubit 3.0 fluorometer, size-checked on a Bioanalyzer 2100, and measured again with the KAPA Library Quantification kit. A separate single-read 150-cycle Illumina NextSeq 550 flow cell was used to sequence each immunoSEQ 96-well plate. Regarding the original processing steps: The immunoSEQ output contained only junctional sequences without quality scores, so filtering could not match that applied to full-length reads. To assign V/J genes and CDR3, sequences were annotated against IMGT germline references using PyIR, a Python wrapper for IgBLAST v1.9. Reads with weak V/J assignments (E-value above 1e-6), missing CDR3, stop codons, out-of-frame junctions, or ambiguous translated residues were removed. V3J clonotypes were defined as sequences sharing the same inferred V gene, J gene, and CDR3 amino acid sequence. The percentage overlap between two repertoires was calculated by dividing the number of shared unique clonotypes by the size of the smaller repertoire. RTK rarefaction, the Chao1 estimator, and Recon v2.1 estimates of unobserved clonotypes were used to assess repertoire richness. Generation probabilities were computed with OLGA for all TCRbeta clonotypes obtained by the gDNA method from several donors. Not all clones reach the TCRdb copy of this immuneACCESS table, which keeps in-frame sequences only. Checked studies attribute under half of the gap to unresolved V genes and leave the rest unexplained. The V and J calls and clone size were taken over from that table, and D and trimming were inferred from the DNA. The sample table holds about 2 million clones, of which approximately 94% were seen once. Clones ranked in the top ten supply roughly 1.1% of the sample.

This specimen comes from a study of shared clonotypes between healthy human individuals (TCRdb year 2020). For context, the study as a whole: The cohort comprised two women and three men aged 18 to 49 years. For each donor, CD4 naive and CD4 memory were each given three plates, CD8 naive was given two plates, and CD8 memory was given one plate. The study deeply sequenced blood TCR repertoires of five healthy adults to estimate repertoire size and the extent of clonotype sharing between individuals. Libraries were prepared and TCR repertoires were sequenced by different laboratories using diverse techniques, in order to increase sequencing depth and limit assay-specific biases. Between about 0.85 and 9.5 billion PBMCs per donor were obtained by leukapheresis. General conclusions and limits of the study: Naive subsets generally had larger estimated clonotype richness than memory subsets. Clonotypes shared by all four sorted-subset donors showed higher generation probabilities than non-shared clonotypes. The small number of donors limited the genetic and exposure-history diversity represented. Even with the large sequencing depth, rarefaction of the sorted-subset datasets indicated that sequencing was incomplete. Sampling was limited to blood, and TCR repertoires in tissue likely differ from TCR repertoires in blood. Based on pairwise subsampling, the degree of clonotype sharing among donors was expected to be affected by sequencing depth. When a few donors were compared, the shared fraction of clonotypes was approximately 5% for naive CD4, roughly 3.4% for naive CD8, about 2.4% for memory CD4, and roughly 0.43% for memory CD8.

For the CD8 naive samples, CD45RO-negative cells were positively selected for CCR7, yielding a CD45RA+CCR7+ population from which TemRA cells were excluded. The donors were healthy, HIV-negative adults who had no recently reported acute infections or vaccinations. Every donor was a Caucasian adult living in Nashville, Tennessee, USA. After blood collection by leukapheresis, PBMCs were isolated using Ficoll-Histopaque density gradient centrifugation and then cryopreserved in the vapor phase of liquid nitrogen. Analytical flow cytometry was used to check the purity and quantity of each magnetically sorted T cell population. Each sorted fraction had its genomic DNA isolated and then quantified by UV absorbance on a Nanodrop 2000c. This receptor was taken from a man younger than 35 in good health. Material for sequencing was naive CD8+ T cells sorted from blood. The sample's cell subset or site label is to be understood as: CD45RA+CCR7+.

CDR3 reads: CASSERGGETQYF. The DNA sequence is given as TGCGCCAGCAGTGAGAGAGGGGGGGAGACCCAGTACTTC. In this chain, TRBV10-1 is recombined with TRBJ2-5; the D gene cannot be resolved beyond TRBD1 or TRBD2, each matching 6 bases. The germline V gene (reference sequence) sets CDR1 to WNHNN and CDR2 to SYGVQD. The CDR3 covers 13 residues, taking in both the cysteine and the phenylalanine. Just the 39-base CDR3 DNA is kept, in frame starting at base 1. V is cut by 2 bases and J by 5 bases, and the space between the germline ends is 9 bases.